This TCR beta chain comes out of a study of shared clonotypes between healthy human individuals. Study overall: The plates for each donor numbered three CD4 naive, three CD4 memory, two CD8 naive and one CD8 memory.

The CDR3 consists of 15 residues. The V gene lost 4 bases and the J gene lost 3 bases, with 15 bases spanning the gap. Germline V gives CDR1 MNHEY, CDR2 SVGAGI. Several immunoSEQ 96-well plates shared each subset's DNA, each plate a replicate. TCRdb's copy holds only in-frame clones and misses some; the assay was immunoSEQ multiplex PCR. Of 200,000 to 250,000 clones listed, under 80% were seen once; the top ten hold 11%. There were only Caucasian adults among the donors, and all lived in Nashville, Tennessee. A CD45RA+ naive subset and a CD45RA-negative memory subset were split from CD4+ cells. The chain recombines TRBV6-5 with TRBJ1-1; TRBD1 is a possible D gene (5 bases). Sequenced: memory CD4+ T cells sorted from blood. As for subset: CD45RA-negative fraction. The TCR comes from a man aged 25 to 45 in good health. CDR3 loop: CASSWRRGGDTEAFF. In DNA form, the CDR3 reads TGTGCCAGCAGTTGGAGAAGGGGTGGGGACACTGAAGCTTTCTTT.